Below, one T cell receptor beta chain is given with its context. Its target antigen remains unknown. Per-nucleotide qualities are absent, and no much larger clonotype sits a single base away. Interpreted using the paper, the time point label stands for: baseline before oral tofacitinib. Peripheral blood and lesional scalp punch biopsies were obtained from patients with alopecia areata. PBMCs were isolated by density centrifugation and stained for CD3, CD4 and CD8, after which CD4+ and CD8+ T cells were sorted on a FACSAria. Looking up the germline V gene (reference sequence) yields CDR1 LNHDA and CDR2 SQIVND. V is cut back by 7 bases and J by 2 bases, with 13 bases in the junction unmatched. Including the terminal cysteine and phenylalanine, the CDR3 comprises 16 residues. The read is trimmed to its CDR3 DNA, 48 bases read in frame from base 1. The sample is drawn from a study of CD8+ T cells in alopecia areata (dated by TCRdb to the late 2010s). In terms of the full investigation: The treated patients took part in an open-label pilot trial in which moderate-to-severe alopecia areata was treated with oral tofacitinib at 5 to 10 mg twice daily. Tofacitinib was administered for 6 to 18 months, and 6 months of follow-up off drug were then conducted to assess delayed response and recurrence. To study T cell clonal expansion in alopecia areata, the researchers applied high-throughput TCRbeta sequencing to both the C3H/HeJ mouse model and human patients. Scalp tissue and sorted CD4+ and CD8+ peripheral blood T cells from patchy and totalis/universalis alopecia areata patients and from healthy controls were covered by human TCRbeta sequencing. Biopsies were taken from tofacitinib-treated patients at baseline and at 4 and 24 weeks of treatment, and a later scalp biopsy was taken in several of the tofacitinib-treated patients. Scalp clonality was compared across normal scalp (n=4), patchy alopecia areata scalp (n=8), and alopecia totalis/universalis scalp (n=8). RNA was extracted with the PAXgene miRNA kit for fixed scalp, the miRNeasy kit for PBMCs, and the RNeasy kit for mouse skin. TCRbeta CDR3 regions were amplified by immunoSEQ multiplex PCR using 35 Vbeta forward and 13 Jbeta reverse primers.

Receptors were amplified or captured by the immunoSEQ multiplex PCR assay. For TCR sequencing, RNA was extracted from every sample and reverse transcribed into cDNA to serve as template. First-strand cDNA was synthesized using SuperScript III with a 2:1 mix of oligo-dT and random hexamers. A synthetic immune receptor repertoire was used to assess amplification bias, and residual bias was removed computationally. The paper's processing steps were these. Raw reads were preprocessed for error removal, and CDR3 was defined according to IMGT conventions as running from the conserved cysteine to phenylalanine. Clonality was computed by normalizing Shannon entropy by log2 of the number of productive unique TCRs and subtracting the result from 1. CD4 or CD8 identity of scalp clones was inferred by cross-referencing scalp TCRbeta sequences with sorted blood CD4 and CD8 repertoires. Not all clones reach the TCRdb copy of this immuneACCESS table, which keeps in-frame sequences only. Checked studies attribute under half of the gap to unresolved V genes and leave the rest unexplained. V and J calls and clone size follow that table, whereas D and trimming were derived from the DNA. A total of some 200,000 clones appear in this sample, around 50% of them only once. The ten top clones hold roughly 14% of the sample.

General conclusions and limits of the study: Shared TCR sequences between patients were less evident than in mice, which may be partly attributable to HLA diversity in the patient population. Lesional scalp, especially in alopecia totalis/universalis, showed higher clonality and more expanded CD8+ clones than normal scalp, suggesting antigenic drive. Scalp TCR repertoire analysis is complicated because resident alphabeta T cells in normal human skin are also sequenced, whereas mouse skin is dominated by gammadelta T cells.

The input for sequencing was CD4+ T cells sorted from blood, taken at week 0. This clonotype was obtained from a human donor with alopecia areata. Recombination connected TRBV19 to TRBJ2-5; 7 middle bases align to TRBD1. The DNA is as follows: TGTGCCAGTACCCCGAACTCGGGACAGACTCAAGAGACCCAGTACTTC. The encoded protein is CASTPNSGQTQETQYF.